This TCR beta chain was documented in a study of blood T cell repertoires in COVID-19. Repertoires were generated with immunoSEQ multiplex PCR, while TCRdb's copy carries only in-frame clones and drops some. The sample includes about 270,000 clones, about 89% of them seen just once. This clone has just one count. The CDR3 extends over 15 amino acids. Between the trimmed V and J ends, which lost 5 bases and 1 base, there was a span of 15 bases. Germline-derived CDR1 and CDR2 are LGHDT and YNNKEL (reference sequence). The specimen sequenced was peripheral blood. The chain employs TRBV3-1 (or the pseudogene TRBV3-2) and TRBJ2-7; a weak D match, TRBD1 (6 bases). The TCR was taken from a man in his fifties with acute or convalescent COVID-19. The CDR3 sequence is CASSYRDTRSYEQYF. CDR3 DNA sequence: TGTGCCAGCAGCTACCGGGACACCCGATCCTACGAGCAGTACTTC.